This TCR beta chain appears in the sequencing data of a study of response to subunit inactivated influenza vaccine (dated by TCRdb to the late 2010s). Turning to the overall study: The study used deep quantitative T cell receptor repertoire profiling to track responses to a trivalent subunit inactivated influenza vaccine.

Germline trimming amounts to 6 bases on V and 6 bases on J, with 7 as the count of junction bases outside the gene matches. The CDR3 runs 14 amino acids, cysteine and phenylalanine included. Left in the record is the CDR3 DNA by itself, 42 bases read in frame from the first base. CDR1 MNHNS and CDR2 SASEGT were looked up in the germline V gene. Beyond this particular receptor, the publication reports: The authors proposed that each seasonal influenza vaccination may bring in only a limited number of new T cells.

The method was RT-PCR. Sequenced on an Illumina HiSeq 2500. TCRdb reprocessed the public reads (quality trimming at Q25 with fastp, clone calling with MiXCR) and kept in-frame beta chains. Each entry is one CDR3 protein sequence, shown with its most common DNA and genes. Within this sample are roughly 710,000 distinct CDR3 sequences, with around 15% of them counted one time only. 7.6% of the sample rests with the top ten. Only a few counts were recorded for this clonotype. No cognate antigen has been identified for it. No base quality information exists; no much larger clone differs at one position. This chain joins TRBV6-1 to TRBJ2-7; 11 central nucleotides agree with TRBD2. The input for sequencing was PBMCs from blood, taken 14 to 15 days before vaccination. The TCR comes from a man aged 50-60 years who received an inactivated influenza vaccine. Donor details come from another sample of the same person, matched by shared clones. The nucleotide sequence is given as TGTGCCAGCAGGGGACTAGCGGATATTTCCGAGCAGTACTTC. Translation gives CASRGLADISEQYF.